The present T cell receptor (beta chain) was sequenced within a study of T cell responses to AZD1222 COVID-19 vaccine. Whole-study findings and limits: Mostly white British, mostly female donors; authors suggested clonal diversity may be underestimated. Dominant at 160-218 and 743-854, vaccine-associated CD4 TCRs also spanned spike. Only six AZD1222 recipients tested seropositive at baseline. Spike-specific TCR breadth and depth went up after people got two AZD1222 doses.

Remarks on this clone: Its specificity is not known.

Sequenced by immunoSEQ multiplex PCR; TCRdb stores in-frame clones only, minus some. The table includes more than 95,000 clones, about 89% detected once. Germline CDR1 and CDR2: SGHAT and FQNNGV. CDR3 length equals 14 residues. The ends were cut back, 5 bases at V and 0 bases at J, with 10 bases in the middle. The chain joins TRBV11-2 to TRBJ1-1, with D perhaps TRBD1 (5 bases). Material: peripheral blood, obtained on day 0 of AZD1222 vaccination. The receptor was isolated from an adult in good health. CDR3 in amino acids: CASSLQVVNTEAFF. In DNA, the CDR3 is TGTGCCAGCAGCCTACAGGTGGTGAACACTGAAGCTTTCTTT.